This TCR beta chain originates from a study of T-cell memory formation after mild COVID-19. Background on the study: The two donors had largely donor-specific TCR clusters. General study findings and limits: Researchers report contracting CD4+ clones mostly in CM and EM, with CD8+ clones in EMRA. There was no confirmation that second-wave clones peaking on day 37 were SARS-CoV-2 specific.

Per the germline V gene, CDR1 is MNHEY and CDR2 is SVGEGT. Deletions cut 10 bases from V and 3 bases from J, with 12 bases between. The CDR3 is 12 residues long. Constant-segment primers were used for 5'RACE, and the resulting TCR alpha and TCR beta cDNA libraries carried sample barcodes and UMIs. MiXCR, applied by TCRdb to the 5' RACE reads, yields one record per CDR3 protein. This table has about 410,000 distinct CDR3 sequences, about a sixth appearing once. Turning to this clonotype: Its antigen is currently unknown.

V is TRBV6-2 or TRBV6-3 and J is TRBJ2-5; D unresolved. The source is a young man who had mild COVID-19 (a few samples of this study predate the infection). Cell type and time point are not known. The sequencing input was PBMCs or a T cell subset sorted from them (not recorded which). The CDR3 is CATQNSEETQYF. As DNA, the CDR3 is TGTGCCACCCAAAACAGCGAAGAGACCCAGTACTTC.